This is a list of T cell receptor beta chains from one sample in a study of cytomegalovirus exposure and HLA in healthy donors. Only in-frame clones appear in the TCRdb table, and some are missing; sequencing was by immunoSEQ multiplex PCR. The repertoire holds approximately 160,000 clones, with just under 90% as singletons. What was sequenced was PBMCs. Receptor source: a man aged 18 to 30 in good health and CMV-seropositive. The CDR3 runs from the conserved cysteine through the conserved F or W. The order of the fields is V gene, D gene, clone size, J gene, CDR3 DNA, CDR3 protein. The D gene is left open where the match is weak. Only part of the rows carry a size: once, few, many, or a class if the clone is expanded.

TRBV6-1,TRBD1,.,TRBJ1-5,TGTGCCAGCAGTGGGGGACAGCTGAATCAGCCCCAGCATTTT,CASSGGQLNQPQHF
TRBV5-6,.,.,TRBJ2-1,TGTGCCAGCAGCCTGGTAGTTTACAATGAGCAGTTCTTC,CASSLVVYNEQFF
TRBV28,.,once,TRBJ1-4,TGTGCCAGCTCAAACCCCGGAGGGCAGGGAGGCGAAAAACTGTTTTTT,CASSNPGGQGGEKLFF
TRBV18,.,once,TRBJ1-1,TGTGCCAGCTCAGGTTTCTCGGACACTGAAGCTTTCTTT,CASSGFSDTEAFF
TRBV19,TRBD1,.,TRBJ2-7,TGTGCCAGTAGTAGCCGGGACAGCCCCTACGAGCAGTACTTC,CASSSRDSPYEQYF
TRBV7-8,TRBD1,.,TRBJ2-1,TGTGCCAGCAGCCGCCACAGACAGGGGTTTAGTCCCTACAATGAGCAGTTCTTC,CASSRHRQGFSPYNEQFF
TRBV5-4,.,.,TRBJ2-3,TGTGCCAGCAGCTTGATACGTATGAGAGATACGCAGTATTTT,CASSLIRMRDTQYF
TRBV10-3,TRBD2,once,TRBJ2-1,TGTGCCATCTCTAGTAGTTCGGCGGGAGTTCCGAACAATGAGCAGTTCTTC,CAISSSSAGVPNNEQFF
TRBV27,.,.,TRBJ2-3,TGTGCCAGCAGCTATGACACCTCTAGCACAGATACGCAGTATTTT,CASSYDTSSTDTQYF
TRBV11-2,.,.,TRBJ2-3,TGTGCCAGCAGCTTATCATGGGGCGCAAGCACAGATACGCAGTATTTT,CASSLSWGASTDTQYF
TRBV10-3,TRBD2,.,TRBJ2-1,TGTGCCATCAGTGAAGGGACTAGTAATGAGCAGTTCTTC,CAISEGTSNEQFF
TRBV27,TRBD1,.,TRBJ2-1,TGTGCCAGCAGTCTCGACAGGGGAAATGAGCAGTTCTTC,CASSLDRGNEQFF
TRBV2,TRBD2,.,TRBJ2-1,TGTGCCAGCACTGTAACTAGCGGGAGTATGAATGAGCAGTTCTTC,CASTVTSGSMNEQFF
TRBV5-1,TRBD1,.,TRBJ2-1,TGCGCCAGCAGGGGGAACCCCGGGACAGGAAGCTCCTACAATGAGCAGTTCTTC,CASRGNPGTGSSYNEQFF
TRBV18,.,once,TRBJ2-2,TGTGCCAGCTCACCACTCGCGAACACCGGGGAGCTGTTTTTT,CASSPLANTGELFF
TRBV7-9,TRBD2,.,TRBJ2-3,TGTGCCAGCACCCTAGCGGGGCCAGATACGCAGTATTTT,CASTLAGPDTQYF
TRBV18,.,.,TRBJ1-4,TGTGCCAGCTCATCTACGTCCGGGGAGGGTGAAAAACTGTTTTTT,CASSSTSGEGEKLFF
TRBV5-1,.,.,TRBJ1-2,TGCGCCAGCAGCTTGGCCCAGGGGCATGAATATGGCTACACCTTC,CASSLAQGHEYGYTF
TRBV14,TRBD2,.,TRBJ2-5,TGTGCCAGCAGCCAAATCGGCGGGAGATTCGAGACCCAGTACTTC,CASSQIGGRFETQYF
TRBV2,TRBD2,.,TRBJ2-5,TGTGCCAGCAGACACAGGACTAGCGGGCCACAAGAGACCCAGTACTTC,CASRHRTSGPQETQYF
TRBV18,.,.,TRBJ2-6,TGTGCCAGCTCACCAATCCTGGCGGGTGGGGCCAACGTCCTGACTTTC,CASSPILAGGANVLTF
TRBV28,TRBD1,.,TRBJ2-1,TGTGCCAGCAGTTCCAACGACAGGGGCGACAATGAGCAGTTCTTC,CASSSNDRGDNEQFF
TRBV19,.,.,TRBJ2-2,TGTGCCAGTAGTATAGGGGGCCGTGGCACCGGGGAGCTGTTTTTT,CASSIGGRGTGELFF
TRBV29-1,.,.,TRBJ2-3,TGCAGCCCCGCGGGCGGCCCCGACCCAGATACGCAGTATTTT,CSPAGGPDPDTQYF
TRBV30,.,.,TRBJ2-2,TGTGCCTGCTCTGGGGAACTCGGACATCCGAACACCGGGGAGCTGTTTTTT,CACSGELGHPNTGELFF
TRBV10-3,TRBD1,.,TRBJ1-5,TGTGCCACAAAGACAGGGAATAGCAATCAGCCCCAGCATTTT,CATKTGNSNQPQHF
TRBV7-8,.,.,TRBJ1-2,TGTGCCAGCAGCTTACGATTAGGCAGGGCAAAGGCCTATGGCTACACCTTC,CASSLRLGRAKAYGYTF